These 15 T cell receptor beta chains were sequenced from one sample in a study of cytomegalovirus exposure and HLA in healthy donors. PCR employed 60 Vbeta and 13 Jbeta primers. Generated by immunoSEQ multiplex PCR, the TCRdb table keeps only in-frame clones and is missing some. This table holds 100,000 to 150,000 clones, 80% to 85% found once. The sample was PBMCs. The receptors originated from a woman under 40 in good health and CMV-seronegative.

This chain uses TRBV7-9 with TRBJ2-3; 7 bases are a match to TRBD2. Germline CDR1 SEHNR, CDR2 FQNEAQ (reference sequence). The V segment lost 2 bases and the J segment 0 bases; nucleotides outside the gene matches: 11. The CDR3 has 18 residues. The CDR3 DNA sequence: TGTGCCAGCAGCTTACCTATGAGAACTAGCGATAGCACAGATACGCAGTATTTT. This gives the protein CASSLPMRTSDSTDTQYF.

On this clone itself: Other DNA sequences of this sample code for an identical CDR3. The V and J genes are TRBV19 and TRBJ2-7; TRBD2 agrees at 8 bases. The CDR3 sequence is 14 residues long. The junction had 11 bases not matched to a gene; V was cut back by 6 bases and J by 7 bases. CDR1 is LNHDA and CDR2 is SQIVND in the germline V gene (reference sequence). This chain's CDR3 is CASSFTSGLYEQYF. DNA of the CDR3: TGTGCCAGTAGCTTTACTAGCGGCTTGTATGAGCAGTACTTC.

CDR3 nucleotides: TGCGCCAGCAGTGAGGTCCTGGGGGCTTCTGGAAACACCATATATTTT. Translation gives CASSEVLGASGNTIYF. The chain is built from TRBV10-2 and TRBJ1-3; TRBD1 is a possible D gene (6 bases). The CDR3 runs to 16 residues. The germline CDR1 and CDR2 sequences are WSHSY and SAAADI. V was trimmed by 2 bases and J by 1 base, leaving 12 bases between them.

Here the CDR3 DNA reads TGTGCCAGCAGCTCGCCGGGACAGGCTTACAATGAGCAGTTCTTC. Translating it yields CASSSPGQAYNEQFF. The genes are TRBV13 and TRBJ2-1, with 8 bases aligning to TRBD1. Germline-derived CDR1 and CDR2 are PRHDT and FYEKMQ (reference sequence). V shed 4 bases, J shed 4 bases, and the junction held 6 bases outside the gene matches. This CDR3 is built from 15 residues.

This sequence joins TRBV7-6 and TRBJ2-7; TRBD1 might be the D (5 bases). The ends were cut back, 2 bases at V and 5 bases at J, with 16 bases in the middle. Per germline, CDR1 SGHVS and CDR2 FNYEAQ. The CDR3 has 15 residues. The CDR3: CASSLTQGYQDEQYF. In nucleotides, the CDR3 is TGTGCCAGCAGCTTAACCCAGGGATACCAGGACGAGCAGTACTTC.

The chain uses TRBV29-1 and TRBJ2-1, with 12 bases fitting TRBD2. The trim removed 1 base at V and 7 bases at J, leaving 8 bases unmatched. The CDR3 has 16 residues. Germline V gene lookup returns CDR1 SQVTM and CDR2 ANQGSEA. CDR3 in amino acids: CSVEGLAGGPRNEQFF. CDR3 nucleotides: TGCAGCGTTGAAGGGCTAGCGGGAGGGCCTAGGAATGAGCAGTTCTTC.

The V gene is TRBV18, the J gene TRBJ2-7, with 8 bases fitting TRBD1. V dropped 3 bases and J dropped 0; count of bases not matched to a gene: 4. CDR3 size: 15 residues. Germline assignment: CDR1 KGHSH and CDR2 LQKENI. The CDR3 DNA is TGTGCCAGCTCACCTGCAGGGGGCAGCTCCTACGAGCAGTACTTC. Protein: CASSPAGGSSYEQYF. Full variable domain (missing parts from reference TRBV18 and TRBJ2-7): NAGVMQNPRHLVRRRGQEARLRCSPMKGHSHVYWYRQLPEEGLKFMVYLQKENIIDESGMPKERFSAEFPKEGPSILRIQQVVRGDSAAYFCASSPAGGSSYEQYFGPGTRLTVT.

The gene calls are TRBV2 and TRBJ2-7, with TRBD2 matching 9 bases. The CDR3 sequence is 14 residues long. The germline gives CDR1 SNHLY, CDR2 FYNNEI. Unmatched junction bases numbered 7, after V lost 6 bases and J lost 4 bases. CDR3 loop: CASRGVRGGYEQYF. CDR3 DNA sequence: TGTGCCAGCAGAGGGGTGCGGGGGGGGTACGAGCAGTACTTC. Using reference TRBV2 and TRBJ2-7 for the parts outside the CDR3, the full variable domain is EPEVTQTPSHQVTQMGQEVILRCVPISNHLYFYWYRQILGQKVEFLVSFYNNEISEKSEIFDDQFSVERPDGSNFTLKIRSTKLEDSAMYFCASRGVRGGYEQYFGPGTRLTVT.

The CDR3 bases are TGTGCCAGCAGCTTGGCCGAGGGGACACCCAATCAGCCCCAGCATTTT. It yields the protein CASSLAEGTPNQPQHF. V is TRBV5-5 and J is TRBJ1-5; tentative D call: TRBD1 (6 bases). V was trimmed by 0 bases and J by 3 bases, leaving 13 bases between them. CDR1 and CDR2 (germline): SGHKS, YYEKEE (reference sequence). The CDR3 has 16 residues. Drawing the rest from reference TRBV5-5 and TRBJ1-5, the complete variable domain is DAGVTQSPTHLIKTRGQQVTLRCSPISGHKSVSWYQQVLGQGPQFIFQYYEKEERGRGNFPDRFSARQFPNYSSELNVNALLLGDSALYLCASSLAEGTPNQPQHFGDGTRLSIL.

This sequence joins TRBV7-8 and TRBJ2-3, with TRBD2 as a possible D gene (7 bases). CDR1 SGHVS and CDR2 FQNEAQ come from the germline V gene. CDR3 length: 15 residues. V was clipped by 3 bases and J by 2 bases, with 12 bases between them. The CDR3 region has the DNA TGTGCCAGCAGCTTGGGGGGGCTGGACACAGATACGCAGTATTTT. Protein: CASSLGGLDTDTQYF.

The chain links TRBV27 to TRBJ1-1; a possible D gene is TRBD1 (5 bases). The CDR3 covers 15 residues. V lost 4 bases to trimming and J lost 6 bases, with 18 bases between them. The germline V gene has CDR1 MNHEY and CDR2 SMNVEV (reference sequence). In DNA, the CDR3 is TGTGCCAGCAGTTCCCTGTGGAGGGGTAGGTCTGAAGCTTTCTTT. Translation: CASSSLWRGRSEAFF.

The V gene is TRBV6-1, the J gene TRBJ1-2, with 7 nucleotides matching TRBD1. The CDR3 contains 15 residues. Germline CDR1 is MNHNS and CDR2 is SASEGT. V was clipped by 5 bases and J by 3 bases; unmatched bases: 9. The CDR3 DNA is TGTGCCAGCAGTCATCTCGTCGGACAGGACTATGGCTACACCTTC. Translating it yields CASSHLVGQDYGYTF.

The sample holds a few counts of this clone. The rearrangement joins TRBV5-5 to TRBJ1-3; a weak D match, TRBD1 (6 bases). Deletions cut 1 base from V and 1 base from J, with 12 bases between. This CDR3 comprises 16 residues. The germline V gene encodes CDR1 SGHKS and CDR2 YYEKEE (reference sequence). CDR3 bases: TGTGCCAGCAGCTTGCGGGAACAGGGTTCTGGAAACACCATATATTTT. Translated: CASSLREQGSGNTIYF.

The rearrangement uses TRBV6-1 and TRBJ1-6; D is uncertain. The CDR3 is made up of 14 amino acids. V lost 7 bases and J 4 bases, leaving 11 bases between the germline ends. Germline V gives CDR1 MNHNS, CDR2 SASEGT. CDR3: CASTGGYYNSPLHF. The CDR3 coding sequence is TGTGCCAGCACCGGAGGGTATTATAATTCACCCCTCCACTTT.

The rearrangement joins TRBV4-1 to TRBJ1-5, with 11 bases matching TRBD1. CDR1 is MGHRA and CDR2 is YSYEKL in the germline V gene. This CDR3 is 17 amino acids long. Losses at the gene ends were 1 base for V and 11 bases for J; bases not matched to a gene: 13. The CDR3 here is CASSQALGGTGGVSQHF. Here the CDR3 DNA reads TGCGCCAGCAGCCAAGCCCTTGGAGGGACAGGGGGTGTGTCCCAGCATTTT.